Listed below are T cell receptor beta chains from one sample, sequenced in a study of cytomegalovirus exposure and HLA in healthy donors. Produced via immunoSEQ multiplex PCR; TCRdb's table is partial and in-frame only. The data show 150,000 to 200,000 clones, with roughly 80% seen just once and 3.1% held by the top ten. The sequenced sample consisted of PBMCs. All receptors derive from a male donor in good health and CMV-seronegative. Both conserved end residues are part of each CDR3. Each record gives: J gene, V gene, clone size, D gene, CDR3 DNA, CDR3 protein. The D gene is left open where the match is weak. Clone size is stated in some rows and not others, as once, few, many or a class when expanded.

>TRBJ1-1|TRBV7-9|NA|NA
TGTGCCAGCAACCAGGCGGGGGGTACTGAAGCTTTCTTT
CASNQAGGTEAFF
>TRBJ2-1|TRBV28|NA|NA
TGTGCCAGCAGTTTATCGGTCGGTGAGCAGTTCTTC
CASSLSVGEQFF
>TRBJ1-1|TRBV7-9|NA|NA
TGTGCCAGCAGCCCTCCTTGGCAGGGTAACGCTGAAGCTTTCTTT
CASSPPWQGNAEAFF
>TRBJ1-5|TRBV6-6|few|NA
TGTGCCAGCAGTTACAGAGGACTTTTGAATCAGCCCCAGCATTTT
CASSYRGLLNQPQHF
>TRBJ2-7|TRBV19|NA|NA
TGTGCCAGTAGTATAACCAGGGGCACTCCCTACGAGCAGTACTTC
CASSITRGTPYEQYF
>TRBJ2-5|TRBV9|NA|TRBD2
TGTGCCAGCAGCGTAGAGGTCGGGGCTAGCGGGAGGTTCCGAGAGACCCAGTACTTC
CASSVEVGASGRFRETQYF
>TRBJ1-1|TRBV19|NA|TRBD1
TGTGCCAGTACCCGACAGGGGGGCAGGGGCACTGAAGCTTTCTTT
CASTRQGGRGTEAFF
>TRBJ1-5|TRBV7-9|NA|NA
TGTGCCAGCAGCTTATCCGGGAATCAGCCCCAGCATTTT
CASSLSGNQPQHF
>TRBJ2-7|TRBV11-2|NA|NA
TGTGCCAGCAGCTTGAGGGACACCTACGAGCAGTACTTC
CASSLRDTYEQYF
>TRBJ2-7|TRBV15|NA|TRBD2
TGTGCCACCAGCAGAGAGGGACTAGCGGGCCACGAGCAGTACTTC
CATSREGLAGHEQYF
>TRBJ2-3|TRBV28|NA|TRBD1
TGTGCCAGCACCCCCCGGACAGGTAGAGATACGCAGTATTTT
CASTPRTGRDTQYF
>TRBJ2-6|TRBV2|NA|NA
TGTGCCAGCAGTGTTTCGAAGGGGTCTGGGGCCAACGTCCTGACTTTC
CASSVSKGSGANVLTF
>TRBJ2-7|TRBV28|NA|TRBD1
TGTGCCAGCAGTTTAGGCGGGACAGGGGACGGCGAGCAGTACTTC
CASSLGGTGDGEQYF
>TRBJ1-5|TRBV7-2|NA|NA
TGTGCCAGCAGCTTAGAGGGGTTCGGCAATCAGCCCCAGCATTTT
CASSLEGFGNQPQHF
>TRBJ1-2|TRBV6-6|NA|TRBD1
TGTGCCAGCAGCTCGACAGGGAAGGGGTATGGCTACACCTTC
CASSSTGKGYGYTF
>TRBJ2-7|TRBV7-9|once|TRBD2
TGTGCCAGCAGCTTAGCTCGGGGACTAGCGGGAGCCGAGCAGTACTTC
CASSLARGLAGAEQYF
>TRBJ2-3|TRBV10-3|once|TRBD2
TGTGCCATCAGTGAGTCTAGCGGGAACACAGATACGCAGTATTTT
CAISESSGNTDTQYF
>TRBJ2-2|TRBV19|NA|NA
TGTGCCAGTACCCACAGAGGGACCGGGGAGCTGTTTTTT
CASTHRGTGELFF
>TRBJ2-6|TRBV7-9|once|NA
TGTTCCAGCAGCCATCGACAGGCTACATCCTCTGGGGCCAACGTCCTGACTTTC
CSSSHRQATSSGANVLTF
>TRBJ1-1|TRBV9|NA|NA
TGTGCCAGCAGCGTAGCTCCAACCTCCGGGACTGAAGCTTTCTTT
CASSVAPTSGTEAFF
>TRBJ1-5|TRBV28|NA|NA
TGTGCCAGCAGTTCCACGAGGTCCAACCAGCCCCAGCATTTT
CASSSTRSNQPQHF
>TRBJ1-1|TRBV28|NA|TRBD1
TGTGCCGGCAGGGGGCTTGACACTGAAGCTTTCTTT
CAGRGLDTEAFF
>TRBJ2-1|TRBV9|NA|TRBD2
TGTGCCAGCAGCCCCCGGGGGACTAGCGGAGGCTCCTACAATGAGCAGTTCTTC
CASSPRGTSGGSYNEQFF
>TRBJ2-7|TRBV5-1|NA|TRBD2
TGCGCCAGCAGCTTTAGCGGGGGGGCCTACGAGCAGTACTTC
CASSFSGGAYEQYF
>TRBJ2-3|TRBV27|NA|NA
TGTGCCAGCAGCAACAGGGTAAAGGGAGATACGCAGTATTTT
CASSNRVKGDTQYF
>TRBJ2-7|TRBV19|NA|NA
TGTGCCAGTAGTACAGCGGGCCAATACGAGCAGTACTTC
CASSTAGQYEQYF
>TRBJ1-4|TRBV5-8|once|TRBD1
TGTGCCAGCAGCTCGGTTATAGGGACAGTGAATGAAAAACTGTTTTTT
CASSSVIGTVNEKLFF
>TRBJ1-3|TRBV2|NA|NA
TGTGCCAGCATCGGGAGCTCTGGAAACACCATATATTTT
CASIGSSGNTIYF
>TRBJ2-5|TRBV4-1|NA|TRBD2
TGCGCCAGCAGCCAAGATACTAGCGGGAGTAACCAAGAGACCCAGTACTTC
CASSQDTSGSNQETQYF
>TRBJ2-5|TRBV2|few|TRBD1
TGTGCCAGCAGAGGGGGCAGGATTCAAGAGACCCAGTACTTC
CASRGGRIQETQYF
>TRBJ2-6|TRBV30|NA|NA
TGTTTAGGGGGGGCCTCTGGGGCCAACGTCCTGACTTTC
CLGGASGANVLTF
>TRBJ2-3|TRBV28|once|NA
TGTGCCAGCAGTCCACCTCGTAGGCGGTCGCAGTATTTT
CASSPPRRRSQYF
>TRBJ2-7|TRBV30|few|NA
TGTGCCTGGAGTGCCCTCTACGAGCAGTACTTC
CAWSALYEQYF
>TRBJ2-2|TRBV6-4|NA|NA
TGTGCCAGCAGCATAGACTTGTACACCGGGGAGCTGTTTTTT
CASSIDLYTGELFF
>TRBJ1-1|TRBV27|few|NA
TGTGCCAGCGCTCGGGAGGGAATCGTCACTGAAGCTTTCTTT
CASAREGIVTEAFF
>TRBJ1-3|TRBV11-2|NA|NA
TGTGCCAGCAGGCCGCAGGGTACTGGAAACACCATATATTTT
CASRPQGTGNTIYF
>TRBJ1-3|TRBV28|few|NA
TGTGCCAGCAGTGCCGGGTCCTCTGGAAACACCATATATTTT
CASSAGSSGNTIYF
>TRBJ1-4|TRBV30|few|TRBD1
TGTGCCTGGAGTCTTGGACAGGGGTGGGAAAAACTGTTTTTT
CAWSLGQGWEKLFF
>TRBJ1-3|TRBV19|NA|TRBD1
TGTGCGACAGGGCATTTTGGAAACACCATATATTTT
CATGHFGNTIYF
>TRBJ2-1|TRBV28|few|NA
TGTGCCAGCAGCGGACTCGCGTCGGATGAGCAGTTCTTC
CASSGLASDEQFF
>TRBJ2-1|TRBV19|NA|NA
TGTGCCAGTAGCATACTACCGAACAATGAGCAGTTCTTC
CASSILPNNEQFF
>TRBJ1-5|TRBV7-8|NA|NA
TGTGCCAGCAGCTCCAATCTCGGGGGGGCCGGCAATCAGCCCCAGCATTTT
CASSSNLGGAGNQPQHF
>TRBJ2-2|TRBV19|NA|TRBD1
TGTGCCAGTAGAGACAGGGTTATGAACACCGGGGAGCTGTTTTTT
CASRDRVMNTGELFF